This entry lists 14 T cell receptor beta chains sequenced from one sample in a study of regulatory T cells in long-lasting Graves disease. Library construction for TCR beta used iRepertoire HTBI primers and Arm-PCR of CDR3 regions. TCRdb passed the multiplex PCR reads through MiXCR, listing each CDR3 protein once. The sample consists of fewer than 400,000 distinct CDR3 sequences, about 20% of them appearing once. Time point described: newly diagnosed GD, antithyroid drugs for less than 3 months. The authors made the TCR library using RNA they extracted from PBMCs. This sample comprised peripheral blood mononuclear cells (PBMCs), obtained at new diagnosis, from a patient treated with antithyroid drugs. The source of these receptors is a female donor with Graves disease.

Many counts were recorded for this clonotype. The CDR3 nucleotides are TGTGCCACCAGCGGGGCGACAGGAGAGACCCAGTACTTC. Residues: CATSGATGETQYF. The chain combines TRBV15 with TRBJ2-5; the D gene is possibly TRBD1 (6 bases). Germline-derived CDR1 and CDR2 are LNHNV and YYDKDF (reference sequence). The ends were cut back, 5 bases at V and 4 bases at J, with 11 bases in the middle. The CDR3 has 13 amino acids.

A remark on this clonotype: One junction end disagrees with the germline gene, perhaps due to a read error. The V and J genes are TRBV7-2 and TRBJ2-7; tentatively, D is TRBD2 (5 bases). The CDR3 is 13 residues long. The germline CDR1 and CDR2 sequences are SGHTA and FQGNSA. CDR3 amino acids: CASNLTSLNEQYF. In DNA, the CDR3 is TGTGCCAGCAACTTAACTAGTTTAAACGAGCAGTACTTC.

This clonotype was counted many times. The rearrangement joins TRBV28 to TRBJ1-4; no reliable D call. The CDR3 loop spans 18 amino acids. Trimming cost V 3 bases and J 4 bases, with 21 bases left between them. From germline, CDR1 is MDHEN and CDR2 SYDVKM. The CDR3 sequence is CASSFKGIRTAGNEKLFF. DNA for the CDR3: TGTGCCAGCAGTTTTAAGGGTATTAGGACGGCGGGTAATGAAAAACTGTTTTTT.

This clonotype was counted between two and nine times. This chain connects TRBV7-9 to TRBJ2-5; perhaps TRBD2 as D (6 bases). Germline CDR1 SEHNR, CDR2 FQNEAQ (reference sequence). This CDR3 contains 15 residues. Trimming removed 1 base at V and 0 bases at J, with 9 bases between. The CDR3 region has the DNA TGTGCCAGCAGCTTAGGTTGGGACTACCAAGAGACCCAGTACTTC. Amino acid sequence: CASSLGWDYQETQYF.

This clonotype was counted many times. This rearrangement joins TRBV7-6 to TRBJ2-1; 9 nucleotides line up with TRBD1. The CDR3 consists of 16 residues. CDR1 and CDR2 from the germline V gene are SGHVS and FNYEAQ. The trim removed 1 base at V and 3 bases at J, leaving 4 bases unmatched. The CDR3 DNA is TGTGCCAGCAGCTTAGAGGCGACAGGGGGCTACAATGAGCAGTTCTTC. Translation gives CASSLEATGGYNEQFF.

This clonotype came up a few times. This chain connects TRBV10-3 to TRBJ2-5; possible D gene TRBD1, 6 bases. CDR1 ENHRY and CDR2 SYGVKD come from the germline V gene. The V gene lost 0 bases and the J gene lost 5 bases, with 7 bases spanning the gap. There are 13 residues in the CDR3. The CDR3 region has the DNA TGTGCCATCAGTGAGTCGGGGGCGGAGACCCAGTACTTC. Protein sequence: CAISESGAETQYF.

The chain has TRBV7-2 and TRBJ2-3, with TRBD1 identical over 8 bases. CDR3 length: 16 amino acids. Germline V CDR1 and CDR2: SGHTA, FQGNSA. Losses at the gene ends were 0 bases for V and 1 base for J; bases not matched to a gene: 3. CDR3 sequence reads: CASSLALTGGTDTQYF. In DNA form, the CDR3 reads TGTGCCAGCAGCTTAGCGTTGACAGGGGGCACAGATACGCAGTATTTT.

The chain joins TRBV25-1 to TRBJ2-2; no clear D gene. V lost 5 bases and J 7 bases, leaving 5 bases between the germline ends. Germline V lookup: CDR1 MGHDK, CDR2 SYGVNS. The CDR3 has 11 residues. Here the CDR3 reads CASSYHGELFF. As DNA, the CDR3 is TGTGCCAGCAGTTATCACGGGGAGCTGTTTTTT.

This clonotype occurred many times. The gene calls are TRBV3-1 and TRBJ2-1, with D unclear. The CDR3 loop spans 13 amino acids. Between the trimmed V and J ends, which lost 6 bases and 6 bases, there was a span of 12 bases. CDR1 and CDR2 (germline): LGHDT, YNNKEL (reference sequence). The CDR3 coding sequence is TGTGCCAGCAGTACGGGCAGATTCAATGAGCAGTTCTTC. Translating gives CASSTGRFNEQFF.

This chain uses TRBV29-1 with TRBJ1-1; no definite D call. The CDR3 extends over 12 amino acids. Per the germline V gene, CDR1 is SQVTM and CDR2 is ANQGSEA. As DNA, the CDR3 is TGCAGTGGCCGGAGAACGGACACTGAAGCTTTCTTT. Amino acids: CSGRRTDTEAFF.

This clonotype appeared many times. The V and J genes are TRBV11-3 and TRBJ2-1; D is unresolved. Germline lookup yields CDR1 SGHNT and CDR2 YENEEA. The CDR3 spans 12 residues. The V end lost 2 bases, the J end lost 6 bases, and 5 bases lay between the germline ends. The CDR3 sequence: CASSLRANEQFF. The CDR3 coding sequence is TGTGCCAGCAGCTTAAGGGCCAATGAGCAGTTCTTC.

This clonotype was seen repeatedly, ten times or more. V and J are TRBV19 and TRBJ2-1, with 10 bases that match TRBD2. Germline lookup yields CDR1 LNHDA and CDR2 SQIVND (reference sequence). The CDR3 consists of 15 residues. With V trimmed by 5 bases and J by 6 bases, 7 bases remained unmatched. The CDR3 reads CASSFLAGAGNEQFF. The CDR3 DNA sequence: TGTGCCAGTAGTTTCCTAGCGGGAGCGGGCAATGAGCAGTTCTTC.

This clonotype was seen many times. CDR3 sequence: CASSLGLLNQPQHF. Here the CDR3 DNA reads TGTGCCAGCAGCTTAGGGCTACTCAATCAGCCCCAGCATTTT. The chain links TRBV7-9 to TRBJ1-5; D unclear. V was trimmed by 1 base and J by 3 bases, leaving 7 bases between them. CDR3 length: 14 residues. CDR1 SEHNR and CDR2 FQNEAQ come from the germline V gene (reference sequence).

The rearrangement uses TRBV28 and TRBJ1-4; tentative D call: TRBD1 (6 bases). This CDR3 has 15 residues. The V end lost 5 bases, the J end lost 8 bases, and 18 bases lay between the germline ends. Germline V gene sequence: CDR1 MDHEN, CDR2 SYDVKM. The CDR3 reads CASSPEGGGSEKLFF. In nucleotides, the CDR3 is TGTGCCAGCAGTCCGGAGGGGGGTGGGAGCGAAAAACTGTTTTTT.